The 9 T cell receptor beta chains below were found in one sample sequenced in a study of blood T cell repertoires in COVID-19. The method was immunoSEQ multiplex PCR; TCRdb's version includes in-frame clones alone and lacks a portion of them. The table records about 120,000 clones, less than 75% of them present only once. Material for sequencing was peripheral blood. Receptor source: a human donor with acute or convalescent COVID-19. The donor label of this sample is uncertain.

The chain uses TRBV6-5 and TRBJ1-2, with 11 bases lining up with TRBD1. V was pared by 4 bases and J by 6 bases, with 7 bases of the junction left unmatched. The germline CDR1 and CDR2 sequences are MNHEY and SVGAGI. The CDR3 length is 15 residues. In nucleotides, the CDR3 is TGTGCCAGCAGTTCAGGGACAGGGGGACTTCATGGCTACACCTTC. Amino acids: CASSSGTGGLHGYTF.

The chain links TRBV27 to TRBJ2-5; TRBD1 agrees at 7 bases. Germline V CDR1 and CDR2: MNHEY, SMNVEV (reference sequence). This CDR3 has 15 amino acids. J gave up 3 bases and V 4 bases, and 8 bases lay outside the gene matches. The CDR3 region is CASSSLGQGEETQYF. CDR3 DNA sequence: TGTGCCAGCAGTTCCCTCGGGCAGGGGGAAGAGACCCAGTACTTC.

Points on this clone: At the DNA level, this CDR3 is encoded by other sequences in the same sample as well. The chain has TRBV18 and TRBJ2-7, with D possibly being TRBD1 (6 bases). The V gene's germline CDR1 is KGHSH and CDR2 LQKENI. V was clipped by 4 bases and J by 0 bases, with 10 bases between them. The CDR3 totals 14 residues. The CDR3 bases are TGTGCCAGCTCACTAACGACAGGCTCCTACGAGCAGTACTTC. Encoded protein: CASSLTTGSYEQYF.

The CDR3, as DNA: TGCGCCAGCAGCCCGACCCTAGACCACCGTAATCAGCCCCAGCATTTT. Translation gives CASSPTLDHRNQPQHF. V and J are TRBV5-1 and TRBJ1-5, with D unclear. Trimming took 4 bases from V and 4 from J, leaving 18 bases between them. Germline lookup yields CDR1 SGHRS and CDR2 YFSETQ. The CDR3 has 16 amino acids.

This clone appeared a few times. J is TRBJ1-2 and V is TRBV29-1; D is perhaps TRBD1 (5 bases). The V gene lost 7 bases and the J gene lost 5 bases, with 17 bases spanning the gap. The germline gives CDR1 SQVTM, CDR2 ANQGSEA. The CDR3 is 13 amino acids. The CDR3 loop is CSAVWEGRYGYTF. The CDR3 DNA sequence: TGCAGCGCCGTTTGGGAGGGGCGGTATGGCTACACCTTC.

This clone was found many times. J is TRBJ2-2 and V is TRBV27; possible D gene TRBD1, 6 bases. Germline V gene lookup returns CDR1 MNHEY and CDR2 SMNVEV (reference sequence). Trimming removed 5 bases from V and 4 bases from J, with 14 bases in between. This CDR3 comprises 15 residues. CDR3 region: CASSPATGSTGELFF. In DNA, the CDR3 is TGTGCCAGCAGTCCCGCAACAGGGAGCACCGGGGAGCTGTTTTTT.

CDR3 bases: TGCGCCAGCAGCAAAGGGGGCAGGACGATAGCCGGGGAGCTGTTTTTT. As protein: CASSKGGRTIAGELFF. The chain links TRBV4-1 to TRBJ2-2, with 7 nucleotides matching TRBD1. V shed 5 bases and J 6 bases; nucleotides not matched to a gene: 12. The CDR3 loop spans 16 amino acids. Germline V gives CDR1 MGHRA, CDR2 YSYEKL.

The V and J genes are TRBV18 and TRBJ1-5; no clear D gene. This CDR3 contains 14 residues. Germline CDR1 reads KGHSH; CDR2 reads LQKENI. Between the trimmed V and J ends, which lost 5 bases and 0 bases, there was a span of 8 bases. CDR3 amino acids: CASSSRNSNQPQHF. In DNA, the CDR3 is TGTGCCAGCTCATCGAGAAATAGCAATCAGCCCCAGCATTTT.

The genes are TRBV5-5 and TRBJ1-6; 7 nucleotides line up with TRBD1. The CDR3 is made up of 16 amino acids. Germline V gene sequence: CDR1 SGHKS, CDR2 YYEKEE (reference sequence). V lost 0 bases to trimming and J lost 9 bases; unmatched junction nucleotides: 9. The CDR3 protein is CASSLVGSRDSSPLHF. CDR3 bases: TGTGCCAGCAGCTTGGTCGGGAGCAGGGACAGTTCACCCCTCCACTTT.